The following is a TCR beta chain sequence with its context. Its cognate antigen has yet to be identified. No clone much larger than this one lies a single base away; base qualities are absent. This entry is derived from a study of cytomegalovirus exposure and HLA in healthy donors (dated by TCRdb to about 2017). Some background on the complete study: An earlier analysis of approximately 550 of the donors reported approximately 270 Gb of sequence data and some 120 million unique TCR beta sequences from 150 million to 200 million T cells. An early release covering 500 to 750 HLA-typed donors comprised about 290 gigabases of sequencing data and tens of millions of unique TCR sequences. Of the 398 genotyped donors, 70% to 90% were placed in the genetic ancestry cluster associated with self-reported Caucasian donors. The study aimed to test whether cataloging public T cell receptors could reveal signatures of past pathogen exposure. The study used immunosequencing to profile the T cell repertoires of 670 or so subjects and linked those repertoires to cytomegalovirus serostatus. A separate validation cohort of 100 to 150 different subjects was used in addition to the roughly 700-subject first cohort. To predict cytomegalovirus infection status, the study brought together high-throughput TCR immunosequencing, statistical association of individual TCRs with disease status, and machine learning. In a later analysis, previously published TCR beta repertoires from about 640 donors were re-analyzed and high-resolution HLA genotyping was added so that TCR occurrence patterns could be studied. The later analysis used no new phenotypic data to find candidate immune exposures, relying instead on TCR beta sequences and their occurrence across donors. An earlier analysis of approximately 640 of the donors applied high-throughput TCR beta sequencing to assess whether each TCR beta V gene segment acted as functional or pseudogenic. Alongside the repertoire data, information on donor age, sex, ethnicity and CMV serostatus was compiled. A later genetic analysis took genome-wide SNP genotypes for about three fifths of the 666 donors and used that subset as a discovery cohort. Every repertoire in the discovery cohort had been generated on one and the same sequencing platform. HLA typing included class I and class II loci at four-digit resolution. Typing coverage differed by locus: A, B, C, DRB1 and DQB1 were typed in roughly 629-640 donors, DQA1 in roughly 510, DPA1 in some 600, and DPB1 in just under 490. Roughly 5 DR-DQ haplotypes were handled as single units for association and clustering, since linkage in the cohort was strong. On average, 235,054 unique TCR beta nucleotide sequences were sequenced per donor among 300 to 500 genotyped donors of the cohort, with roughly 20% of those sequences being non-productive. The paper as a whole reports these results and caveats: In a later analysis, most CMV-associated TCR beta chains were found to appear HLA-restricted, with HLA associations seemingly driven largely by CMV exposure. The 87-base-pair reads could not distinguish some IMGT-functional V segments, including TRBV6-2 and TRBV6-3, so those segments were excluded. Compared with the approximately 710-donor mean, donors in an Asian-associated ancestry cluster had fewer N-insertions in productive TCRs, according to a later genetic analysis. Because HLA typing was missing for some donors at each locus, association tests included only the typed subset. A later analysis found that TCR association rates varied across HLA loci, with DRB1 alleles showing the most associated TCRs and HLA-C alleles the fewest. A few of the identified cytomegalovirus-associated TCR beta chains were confirmed in vitro to be specific for cytomegalovirus antigens. The study listed around 160 TCR beta chains as associated with cytomegalovirus. A further reported finding was that TCR beta sequences accurately predicted the HLA-A and HLA-B alleles for most subjects in the first cohort. A later genetic analysis associated a missense DCLRE1C variant with V-gene and J-gene trimming of TCR beta chains, and an independent cohort replicated the association. Assigning TCR associations to individual alleles was difficult when HLA alleles, especially DR and DQ, strongly co-occurred. Only TCR beta chains were sequenced in this cohort, and the absence of alpha or paired-chain data limited detectable features. Broadly in line with IMGT annotations, most TCR beta V segments showed up in productive rearrangements about 90% or about 30% of the time in an earlier analysis of 450 to 750 of the donors. The only immune exposure information available for the cohort was CMV serostatus. In a later analysis, around 17,000 TCR beta sequences were associated with specific HLA alleles at a false discovery rate of 0.05. Seventeen rarely observed V segments, including chromosome 9 orphons, were excluded from the earlier analysis of several hundred of the donors because counts were too low. Several of the top co-occurrence clusters appeared to be linked to parvovirus B19, influenza, CMV and Epstein-Barr virus, according to a later analysis. The presence/absence analyses assumed that sequencing depth was roughly uniform across donors, and that assumption may not be true. A cluster of highly shared sequence variants was judged likely to be a technical artifact of the sequencing pipeline. Across donors, most TCR sequences were observed very rarely, whereas some public TCRs were present in many individuals. It was suggested by the authors that the approach could potentially be generalized to other disease states and immunological phenotypes. Linkage disequilibrium might explain the correlated functional status among segregating V segments, but an unknown experimental factor could not be excluded. In a later analysis, HLA-associated TCR beta chains were found to be more clonally expanded and to have lower generation probabilities than equally common non-associated chains. The classifier was reported to diagnose cytomegalovirus status with high specificity and sensitivity in both the original cohort and the validation cohort.

The cohort comprised around 690 healthy bone marrow donors. At the time of sampling, every cohort member was nominally healthy, though immune exposures that went unrecorded were likely present. The donor tested CMV seropositive and was one of the 289 seropositive cohort members. A peripheral blood sample was provided by each donor, and peripheral blood mononuclear cells were used for TCR beta sequencing. Genomic DNA was extracted from the blood cell samples with the Qiagen DNeasy Blood Extraction Kit. The library came from the immunoSEQ multiplex PCR assay. For the multiplex PCR, a mixture combining 60 forward primers for TCR Vbeta segments and 13 reverse primers for TCR Jbeta segments was used. A multiplex PCR assay on genomic DNA amplified the CDR3 region of rearranged TCR beta genes. Amplified TCR beta libraries were sequenced as 87-base-pair reads on the Illumina HiSeq System. The authors processed their data as follows. Across the roughly 600 repertoires, a later analysis counted around 80 million unique TCR beta chains, roughly 11 million of which were shared by at least two donors. Raw reads were error-corrected and collapsed into unique sequences by a nearest-neighbor algorithm in which closely related sequences were merged to remove PCR and sequencing errors. CDR3 sequences were aligned to IMGT reference sequences to assign V, D and J gene segments. For a sequence to be retained, a match of at least six nucleotides was required to both a V gene segment and a J gene segment. A rearrangement counted as productive if the CDR3 had no stop codons and remained in frame with V and J, and every other rearrangement counted as non-productive. Following IMGT convention, CDR3 was defined as the stretch from the second conserved V-encoded cysteine up to the conserved J-encoded phenylalanine. The earlier analysis of about 590 of the donors excluded sequences that lacked an unambiguous match to a single V gene segment. In an earlier analysis of several hundred of the donors, V segments were called functional above 56.7% productive rearrangements and were called segregating when the between-donor standard deviation exceeded 5%. A statistical classification framework was built for diagnosing cytomegalovirus status from the catalog of TCR beta chain sequences. In a later analysis, V and J genes were assigned by comparing TCR nucleotide sequences against IMGT/GENE-DB human TR gene sequences. Using the TCRdist pipeline, a later analysis assigned CDR3 sequences along with most-parsimonious VDJ recombination scenarios. In a later analysis, each TCR beta chain was defined by its CDR3 amino acid sequence together with its V-gene family, and reads lacking a unique V-gene family were excluded. A later analysis removed 592 highly shared, low-generation-probability nucleotide sequences to deal with suspected cross-contamination and a sequencing artifact. In a later analysis, a clonal expansion index for each public chain was calculated from normalized within-repertoire ranks of inferred template counts. In a later analysis, generation probabilities were computed using a VDJ recombination model fitted to out-of-frame rearrangements, and the results were checked against IGoR. In a later analysis, hypergeometric tests were used to score TCR-TCR, TCR-HLA and TCR-CMV co-occurrence, with a repertoire-size bias correction applied to TCR pairs. To estimate false discovery rates, a later analysis permuted the HLA or CMV assignments 20 times. A later analysis grouped co-occurring TCRs with DBSCAN, adding TCRdist sequence similarity when clustering within HLA-allele-positive subsets. Repertoires with fewer than 30,000 or more than 120,000 public chains were left out of co-occurrence clustering, as were a handful of repertoires with anomalous nucleotide sharing. Not all clones reach the TCRdb copy of this immuneACCESS table, which keeps in-frame sequences only. Checked studies attribute under half of the gap to unresolved V genes and leave the rest unexplained. The V and J calls and clone size were taken over from that table, and D and trimming were inferred from the DNA. Counted in this sample were 50,000 to 70,000 clones; 60% to 80% of them appeared once. Together, the top ten hold about 2.9% of the sample.

V is shortened by 4 bases, J by 5 bases, and the region joining them spans 3 bases. Reading the germline V gene gives CDR1 KGHSH and CDR2 LQKENI. The CDR3, from cysteine to phenylalanine, totals 11 residues. The entry retains the CDR3 DNA only, 33 bases that are in frame from base 1. This receptor was obtained from a girl between 5 and 17 years old in good health and CMV-seropositive. The chain uses TRBV18 and TRBJ1-5; confidence is insufficient to name the D gene. Sequencing was carried out using PBMCs. The DNA sequence is given as TGTGCCAGCTCACTCTATCAGCCCCAGCATTTT. Translated, it reads CASSLYQPQHF. Reference TRBV18 and TRBJ1-5 proteins supply the regions before and after the CDR3; the full variable domain is: NAGVMQNPRHLVRRRGQEARLRCSPMKGHSHVYWYRQLPEEGLKFMVYLQKENIIDESGMPKERFSAEFPKEGPSILRIQQVVRGDSAAYFCASSLYQPQHFGDGTRLSIL.